The sequence of this T cell receptor beta chain was determined in a study of blood T cells in healthy people across ages. The CDR3 consists of 16 residues. From germline, CDR1 is MGHRA and CDR2 YSYEKL. J gave up 7 bases and V 4 bases, and 8 bases lay outside the gene matches. PCR was performed a second time for roughly 6 to 12 cycles using a sample-barcoded 5' primer and a J-beta primer mix. TCRdb recomputed calls from the 5' RACE reads with MiXCR, one row per CDR3 protein. Here the sample spans fewer than 800,000 distinct CDR3 sequences, approximately 49% being singletons. The J gene is TRBJ1-4, the V gene TRBV4-1, with 11 bases lining up with TRBD1. Sequencing was carried out using blood. This TCR came from a woman aged 60-75 years in good health. The CDR3 is CASSLYSGTGGEKLFF. The CDR3 nucleotides are TGCGCCAGCAGCCTCTACTCCGGGACAGGGGGTGAAAAACTGTTTTTT.